The 15 T cell receptor beta chains reported below all come from one sample, sequenced in a study of cytomegalovirus exposure and HLA in healthy donors. The PCR ran on 60 Vbeta and 13 Jbeta primers. TCRdb keeps only in-frame clones here, not all; method: immunoSEQ multiplex PCR. This sample has about 140,000 clones, with about four fifths found just once. What was sequenced was PBMCs. Receptors originate from a man aged 40-49 years in good health and CMV-seropositive.

This clone came up a few times. The rearrangement links TRBV6-6 to TRBJ1-2; D may be TRBD1 (6 bases). The germline V gene has CDR1 MNHNY and CDR2 SVGAGI (reference sequence). V was cut by 7 bases and J by 6 bases, with 21 bases left in between. The CDR3 covers 15 residues. This CDR3 is CASTEGGAMGNGYTF. CDR3 sequence (DNA): TGTGCCAGCACCGAAGGGGGGGCAATGGGGAATGGCTACACCTTC.

The chain is built from TRBV30 and TRBJ2-3; 10 nucleotides align to TRBD1. This CDR3 spans 16 amino acids. Germline V lookup: CDR1 GTSNPN, CDR2 SVGIG (reference sequence). Trimming took 4 bases from V and 5 from J; bases not matched to a gene: 12. The CDR3 DNA is TGTGCCTGGAACCGAGGGGGGGACAGGGGTGTAGATACGCAGTATTTT. It codes for CAWNRGGDRGVDTQYF.

The chain combines TRBV5-1 with TRBJ1-1; D is perhaps TRBD1 (5 bases). The CDR3 consists of 16 residues. Germline CDR1 and CDR2: SGHRS and YFSETQ. Deletions cut 5 bases from V and 2 bases from J, with 19 bases between. The CDR3 reads CASRKDPVGANTEAFF. CDR3 DNA: TGCGCCAGCAGGAAAGACCCGGTAGGGGCCAACACTGAAGCTTTCTTT. The full variable domain, in which reference TRBV5-1 and TRBJ1-1 provide the parts outside the CDR3, is KAGVTQTPRYLIKTRGQQVTLSCSPISGHRSVSWYQQTPGQGLQFLFEYFSETQRNKGNFPGRFSGRQFSNSRSEMNVSTLELGDSALYLCASRKDPVGANTEAFFGQGTRLTVV.

In its sample, this clone was seen once. The J gene is TRBJ2-1, the V gene TRBV7-9, with TRBD2 matching 11 bases. In germline, CDR1 is SEHNR, CDR2 FQNEAQ (reference sequence). CDR3 length: 18 amino acids. J gave up 3 bases and V 5 bases, and 12 bases lay outside the gene matches. In nucleotides, the CDR3 is TGTGCCAGCAGCGTAACTAGCGGGGGTATGGGACTCTACAATGAGCAGTTCTTC. Translating gives CASSVTSGGMGLYNEQFF.

The chain is built from TRBV9 and TRBJ2-3; 9 bases line up with TRBD2. CDR1 and CDR2 (germline): SGDLS, YYNGEE. This CDR3 has 17 residues. Trimming cost V 4 bases and J 2 bases; bases outside gene matches: 11. The CDR3 reads CASSNNLAGPYTDTQYF. The CDR3 DNA sequence: TGTGCCAGCAGCAATAATCTAGCGGGGCCCTACACAGATACGCAGTATTTT.

The gene calls are TRBV7-3 and TRBJ2-1; D gene ambiguous. Germline V gives CDR1 SGHTA, CDR2 FQGTGA. The CDR3 has 16 residues. Trimming cost V 0 bases and J 0 bases, with 9 bases left between them. In DNA, the CDR3 is TGTGCCAGCAGCTTAACGCGGTCAGCCTCCTACAATGAGCAGTTCTTC. Protein: CASSLTRSASYNEQFF.

This clone has only a few counts. V and J are TRBV30 and TRBJ2-5; D not resolved. Germline values: CDR1 GTSNPN, CDR2 SVGIG (reference sequence). V shed 0 bases and J shed 2 bases, with 7 bases lying between them. The CDR3 contains 13 residues. The CDR3 protein is CAWSVLPQETQYF. The CDR3, as DNA: TGTGCCTGGAGTGTACTACCTCAAGAGACCCAGTACTTC. The full variable domain, completed using reference TRBV30 and TRBJ2-5, is SQTIHQWPATLVQPVGSPLSLECTVEGTSNPNLYWYRQAAGRGLQLLFYSVGIGQISSEVPQNLSASRPQDRQFILSSKKLLLSDSGFYLCAWSVLPQETQYFGPGTRLLVL.

Here the CDR3 reads CASSPWGVQPQHF. The CDR3 DNA follows: TGTGCCAGCAGCCCCTGGGGGGTTCAGCCCCAGCATTTT. This sequence joins TRBV13 and TRBJ1-5; possible D gene TRBD1, 5 bases. Germline CDR1 and CDR2: PRHDT and FYEKMQ (reference sequence). This CDR3 has 13 residues. V was pared by 5 bases and J by 6 bases, with 11 bases between.

J is TRBJ2-1 and V is TRBV29-1, with a weak D call TRBD2 (5 bases). CDR3 length: 11 amino acids. Germline lookup yields CDR1 SQVTM and CDR2 ANQGSEA. Trimming removed 7 bases at V and 9 bases at J, with 13 bases between. The CDR3, as DNA: TGCAGCGCTGGGGTTGCGGGTGAGCAGTTCTTC. Amino acid sequence: CSAGVAGEQFF.

The rearrangement uses TRBV18 and TRBJ2-2; D might be TRBD1 (6 bases). The CDR3 is made up of 15 amino acids. V lost 0 bases, J lost 5 bases, and 10 bases lay in between. Germline V CDR1 and CDR2: KGHSH, LQKENI. The CDR3 spells CASSPPARGTGELFF. The CDR3, as DNA: TGTGCCAGCTCACCACCGGCCAGGGGAACCGGGGAGCTGTTTTTT.

This chain links TRBV19 with TRBJ2-1, with D possibly being TRBD1 (6 bases). V was shortened by 6 bases and J by 5 bases, with 14 bases between the two germline ends. Germline lookup yields CDR1 LNHDA and CDR2 SQIVND (reference sequence). The CDR3 is made up of 14 amino acids. The CDR3 protein is CASSKRQVNNEQFF. CDR3 coding DNA: TGTGCCAGTAGCAAGAGACAGGTAAACAATGAGCAGTTCTTC.

V usage is TRBV9 and J usage is TRBJ2-3; a possible D gene is TRBD1 (6 bases). CDR1 is SGDLS, CDR2 YYNGEE, per germline. The CDR3 extends over 15 amino acids. V dropped 8 bases and J dropped 2 bases, with 18 bases sitting between them. The CDR3 protein is CARGFGQPHTDTQYF. Here the CDR3 DNA reads TGTGCCAGGGGATTTGGACAGCCCCACACAGATACGCAGTATTTT.

The table lists this clone with a count of one. This chain links TRBV5-1 with TRBJ1-1, with D perhaps TRBD1 (6 bases). Germline CDR1 and CDR2: SGHRS and YFSETQ. CDR3 length: 12 amino acids. Trimming removed 4 bases at V and 7 bases at J, with 11 bases between. CDR3: CASSPGHREAFF. For the CDR3, the DNA is TGCGCCAGCAGCCCGGGACACCGTGAAGCTTTCTTT.

The CDR3 nucleotides read TGTGCCAGCAGTGGTACAGGTGACTATGGCTACACCTTC. It specifies CASSGTGDYGYTF. This sequence joins TRBV2 and TRBJ1-2; D is perhaps TRBD1 (5 bases). The CDR3 covers 13 residues. The V gene's germline CDR1 is SNHLY and CDR2 FYNNEI. V lost 4 bases and J 3 bases, leaving 9 bases between the germline ends. The full variable domain, rest sourced from reference TRBV2 and TRBJ1-2, is EPEVTQTPSHQVTQMGQEVILRCVPISNHLYFYWYRQILGQKVEFLVSFYNNEISEKSEIFDDQFSVERPDGSNFTLKIRSTKLEDSAMYFCASSGTGDYGYTFGSGTRLTVV.

The count of this clone is one. The gene calls are TRBV30 and TRBJ1-2; D might be TRBD1 (5 bases). V dropped 2 bases and J dropped 8 bases, with 12 bases sitting between them. Germline CDR1 GTSNPN, CDR2 SVGIG (reference sequence). There are 12 residues in the CDR3. The CDR3, as DNA: TGTGCCTGGAGTACCAGGGTAGGGGGCTACACCTTC. This translates into CAWSTRVGGYTF.